This T cell receptor beta chain emerged from a study of response to subunit inactivated influenza vaccine. Trimming took 0 bases from V and 1 from J, leaving 9 bases between them. The CDR3 has 15 amino acids. The germline CDR1 and CDR2 sequences are LGHNA and YSLEER. TCRdb itself ran the RT-PCR reads through MiXCR, one entry per CDR3 protein. The table records around 530,000 distinct CDR3 sequences, approximately 10% of them present only once. This clonotype has only a few counts. Its antigen is undetermined. General observations from the study: The authors offered the suggestion that each seasonal influenza vaccination recruits few new T cells.

This TCR was sampled from a man aged 45-60 years who received an inactivated influenza vaccine. J is TRBJ1-1 and V is TRBV4-3; no clear D. This sample comprised PBMCs from blood, obtained on the day of vaccination. As DNA, the CDR3 is TGCGCCAGCAGCCAAGAATATACAGCGAACACTGAAGCTTTCTTT. It yields the protein CASSQEYTANTEAFF.